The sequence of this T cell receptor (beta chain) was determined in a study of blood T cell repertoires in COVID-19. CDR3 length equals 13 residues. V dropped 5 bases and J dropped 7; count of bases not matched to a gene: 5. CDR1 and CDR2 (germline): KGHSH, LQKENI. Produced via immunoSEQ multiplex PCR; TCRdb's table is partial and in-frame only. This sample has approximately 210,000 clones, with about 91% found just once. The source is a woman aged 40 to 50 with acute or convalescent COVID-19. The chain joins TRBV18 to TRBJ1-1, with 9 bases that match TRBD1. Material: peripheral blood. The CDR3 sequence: CASSDRGSFEAFF. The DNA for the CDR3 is TGTGCCAGCTCAGACAGGGGGTCGTTTGAAGCTTTCTTT.